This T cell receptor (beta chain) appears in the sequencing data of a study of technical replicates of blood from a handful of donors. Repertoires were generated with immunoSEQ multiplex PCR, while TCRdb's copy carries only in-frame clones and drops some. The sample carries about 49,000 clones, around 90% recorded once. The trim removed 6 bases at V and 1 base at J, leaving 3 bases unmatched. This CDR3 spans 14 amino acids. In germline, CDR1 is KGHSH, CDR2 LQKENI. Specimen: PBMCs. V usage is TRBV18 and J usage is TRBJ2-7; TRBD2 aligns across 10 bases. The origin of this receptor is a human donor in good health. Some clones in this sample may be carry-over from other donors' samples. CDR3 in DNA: TGTGCCAGCTCGGCTAGCGGGGGATCCTACGAGCAGTACTTC. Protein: CASSASGGSYEQYF.